The 21 T cell receptor beta chains below all came from one sample that was sequenced in a study of shared clonotypes between healthy human individuals. Only in-frame clones appear in the TCRdb table, and some are missing; sequencing was by immunoSEQ multiplex PCR. The table has fewer than 1.4 million clones, around 82% seen once; the top ten hold roughly 0.65%. Sequencing was carried out using memory CD4+ T cells from PBMCs. Subset reported: CD45RA-negative fraction. These receptors all stem from a man younger than 30 in good health. Some clones in this sample may be carry-over from other donors' samples.

V gene TRBV15 combines with J gene TRBJ1-5; D is unresolved. The CDR3 consists of 13 residues. V was shortened by 5 bases and J by 10 bases, with 15 bases between the two germline ends. The germline V gene has CDR1 LNHNV and CDR2 YYDKDF (reference sequence). CDR3 DNA sequence: TGTGCCACCAGCGCCCGGCTGTGGGGACCCCAGCATTTT. Its protein product is CATSARLWGPQHF.

V usage is TRBV28 and J usage is TRBJ1-1, with 7 positions matching TRBD1. Trimming removed 5 bases from V and 3 bases from J; junction bases left unmatched: 9. Germline values: CDR1 MDHEN, CDR2 SYDVKM. The CDR3 spans 15 residues. This CDR3 reads CASSTAGQGDTEAFF. The CDR3 nucleotides read TGTGCCAGCAGTACTGCCGGGCAGGGGGACACTGAAGCTTTCTTT. Filled out from reference TRBV28 and TRBJ1-1, the complete variable domain reads DVKVTQSSRYLVKRTGEKVFLECVQDMDHENMFWYRQDPGLGLRLIYFSYDVKMKEKGDIPEGYSVSREKKERFSLILESASTNQTSMYLCASSTAGQGDTEAFFGQGTRLTVV.

Comments on this clone: Compared with germline, one end of the junction differs, possibly owing to a read error. The chain has TRBV2 and TRBJ2-2; D is perhaps TRBD2 (6 bases). The CDR3 sequence is 15 residues long. CDR1 and CDR2 from the germline V gene are SNHLY and FYNNEI. The CDR3 sequence is CASREAGSNTGELFF. As DNA, the CDR3 is TGTGCCAGCAGGGAAGCGGGTTCGAACACCGGGGAGCTGTTTTTT.

For this clone: Only one base separates this from a far larger clonotype, so it likely reflects a read error. As the CDR3 is not closed by the conserved phenylalanine or tryptophan, this likely results from a read error. The chain links TRBV2 to TRBJ2-7; D is unclear. The CDR3 contains 11 residues. The germline V and J ends were trimmed by 3 bases and 9 bases, with 9 bases remaining between them. Germline V CDR1 and CDR2: SNHLY, FYNNEI. As DNA, the CDR3 is TGTGCCAGCAGTGACGGTGGCGGGCAGTACCTC. Protein product: CASSDGGGQYL.

As regards this clone: Other DNA sequences within the sample encode an identical CDR3. The V call is TRBV29-1, the J call TRBJ2-3; 10 bases are shared with TRBD1. The CDR3 has 12 amino acids. The V gene's germline CDR1 is SQVTM and CDR2 ANQGSEA. The trim removed 6 bases at V and 4 bases at J, leaving 1 base unmatched. The CDR3 here is CSVGTGADTQYF. The CDR3 nucleotides are TGCAGCGTGGGGACAGGGGCAGATACGCAGTATTTT.

This clone was picked up many times. The chain is built from TRBV18 and TRBJ2-7, with TRBD1 identical over 9 bases. Trimming took 4 bases from V and 6 from J; bases not matched to a gene: 7. Looked up from germline, CDR1 is KGHSH and CDR2 is LQKENI. There are 14 residues in the CDR3. For the CDR3, the DNA is TGTGCCAGCTCACTCCTACAGGGGGCGGGCGAGCAGTACTTC. Translating gives CASSLLQGAGEQYF.

Note on this clone: One base away lies a much larger clone, so this may be a sequencing read error. The identical CDR3 is also encoded by other nucleotide sequences in the sample. The V gene is TRBV2, the J gene TRBJ2-7; D gene ambiguous. The CDR3 spans 11 residues. V was pared by 6 bases and J by 0 bases, with 3 bases between. Germline V lookup: CDR1 SNHLY, CDR2 FYNNEI. CDR3 coding DNA: TGTGCCAGCAGCTCCTCCTACGAGCAGTACTTC. This gives the protein CASSSSYEQYF.

The chain is built from TRBV9 and TRBJ1-3; D gene unclear. V was pared by 3 bases and J by 0 bases, with 7 bases between. Germline V gene data show CDR1 as SGDLS and CDR2 as YYNGEE. CDR3 length: 14 residues. The CDR3 is CASSDVSSGNTIYF. The CDR3 bases are TGTGCCAGCAGCGACGTGAGCTCTGGAAACACCATATATTTT.

The V call is TRBV13, the J call TRBJ1-2; D is unresolved. CDR3 length: 12 residues. The germline V gene has CDR1 PRHDT and CDR2 FYEKMQ (reference sequence). V was clipped by 5 bases and J by 8 bases, with 12 bases between them. CDR3 residues: CASSLTWRGYTF. DNA for the CDR3: TGTGCCAGCAGCCTCACCTGGCGCGGCTACACCTTC.

As to this clone: This could be a read error, since a much larger clone is one nucleotide away. At the DNA level, this CDR3 is encoded by other sequences in the same sample as well. This chain connects TRBV30 to TRBJ2-3; maybe TRBD1 (5 bases). CDR1 GTSNPN and CDR2 SVGIG come from the germline V gene (reference sequence). CDR3 length equals 11 residues. CDR3 nucleotide sequence: TGTGCCTGGAGCGGCACAGGTACGCAGTATTTT. This encodes CAWSGTGTQYF. The variable domain in full, with the rest retrieved from reference TRBV30 and TRBJ2-3, is SQTIHQWPATLVQPVGSPLSLECTVEGTSNPNLYWYRQAAGRGLQLLFYSVGIGQISSEVPQNLSASRPQDRQFILSSKKLLLSDSGFYLCAWSGTGTQYFGPGTRLTVL.

The V gene is TRBV5-1, the J gene TRBJ2-2, with 7 bases that match TRBD2. V lost 4 bases, J lost 3 bases, and 6 bases stayed unmatched. Germline V CDR1 and CDR2: SGHRS, YFSETQ. The CDR3 runs to 15 residues. The CDR3, as DNA: TGCGCCAGCAGCCGCGGGCTAGCGGACACCGGGGAGCTGTTTTTT. Translation gives CASSRGLADTGELFF.

The V call is TRBV28, the J call TRBJ2-5; the D gene is possibly TRBD2 (5 bases). The CDR3 runs to 14 residues. Trimming took 4 bases from V and 5 from J, leaving 14 bases between them. Germline V gives CDR1 MDHEN, CDR2 SYDVKM. CDR3 protein: CASSSAGPEETQYF. CDR3 sequence (DNA): TGTGCCAGCAGTTCGGCGGGCCCGGAGGAGACCCAGTACTTC.

The chain is built from TRBV7-2 and TRBJ2-1, with D tentatively TRBD2 (5 bases). Germline V gene data show CDR1 as SGHTA and CDR2 as FQGNSA. The CDR3 runs to 13 residues. V lost 2 bases to trimming and J lost 10 bases, with 12 bases between them. The CDR3 DNA follows: TGTGCCAGCAGCTTATTTCGAGAGGGCGAGCAGTTCTTC. Amino acid sequence: CASSLFREGEQFF.

This chain links TRBV28 with TRBJ2-1, with TRBD2 matching over 11 bases. With 2 bases clipped from V and 3 bases from J, the junction kept 3 bases outside the gene matches. The CDR3 runs to 16 residues. Germline values: CDR1 MDHEN, CDR2 SYDVKM. The CDR3 DNA reads TGTGCCAGCAGTTTACTCGGACTAGCGGGCTACAATGAGCAGTTCTTC. It is translated as CASSLLGLAGYNEQFF.

The genes are TRBV7-2 and TRBJ2-3; tentatively, D is TRBD2 (6 bases). There are 16 residues in the CDR3. Per germline, CDR1 SGHTA and CDR2 FQGNSA. V was clipped by 0 bases and J by 3 bases, with 13 bases between them. CDR3 residues: CASSLARSGTTDTQYF. The CDR3 DNA is TGTGCCAGCAGCTTAGCGAGGAGTGGGACTACAGATACGCAGTATTTT.

The sample holds many counts of this clone. The gene calls are TRBV28 and TRBJ2-7, with a tentative D call TRBD1 (6 bases). Germline-derived CDR1 and CDR2 are MDHEN and SYDVKM. Trimming cost V 3 bases and J 3 bases, with 18 bases left between them. The CDR3 is 16 residues long. The CDR3 nucleotides read TGTGCCAGCAGTTTTTTTCGCCGGACCAGGGGCTACGAGCAGTACTTC. This gives the protein CASSFFRRTRGYEQYF.

Only one count was recorded for this clone. This chain connects TRBV4-3 to TRBJ2-1, with D possibly being TRBD1 (5 bases). This CDR3 spans 17 amino acids. Germline lookup yields CDR1 LGHNA and CDR2 YSLEER. V lost 0 bases to trimming and J lost 4 bases, with 16 bases between them. CDR3 amino acids: CASSQEGAGITYNEQFF. The CDR3 DNA follows: TGCGCCAGCAGCCAAGAAGGGGCAGGGATCACGTACAATGAGCAGTTCTTC.

The chain recombines TRBV9 with TRBJ2-2; 11 bases match TRBD2. The CDR3 is 17 amino acids. The junction had 7 bases not matched to a gene; V was cut back by 2 bases and J by 4 bases. CDR1 and CDR2 from the germline V gene are SGDLS and YYNGEE. In nucleotides, the CDR3 is TGTGCCAGCAGCGTTACAACTAGCGGGAGTGGCACCGGGGAGCTGTTTTTT. It translates to CASSVTTSGSGTGELFF. The full variable domain, rest sourced from reference TRBV9 and TRBJ2-2, is DSGVTQTPKHLITATGQRVTLRCSPRSGDLSVYWYQQSLDQGLQFLIQYYNGEERAKGNILERFSAQQFPDLHSELNLSSLELGDSALYFCASSVTTSGSGTGELFFGEGSRLTVL.

As for this clone: Other DNA sequences in this sample translate to the same CDR3. The V gene is TRBV5-1, the J gene TRBJ2-1; D gene unclear. Between the trimmed V and J ends, which lost 1 base and 8 bases, there was a span of 4 bases. CDR3 size: 11 residues. Germline V gene data show CDR1 as SGHRS and CDR2 as YFSETQ. The CDR3 is CASSLRDEQFF. The CDR3 DNA is TGCGCCAGCAGCTTGCGAGATGAGCAGTTCTTC.

V and J are TRBV2 and TRBJ1-2; D unresolved. The V end lost 5 bases, the J end lost 4 bases, and 11 bases lay between the germline ends. From germline, CDR1 is SNHLY and CDR2 FYNNEI. This CDR3 has 13 residues. CDR3 protein: CASSLAGSYGYTF. The CDR3 DNA follows: TGTGCCAGCAGTTTAGCCGGATCCTATGGCTACACCTTC.

In this sample, this clone turned up once. One junction end disagrees with the germline gene, perhaps due to a read error. V and J are TRBV7-9 and TRBJ2-5, with 10 bases identical to TRBD2. CDR1 is SEHNR, CDR2 FQNEAQ, per germline (reference sequence). The CDR3 extends over 15 amino acids. The CDR3 loop reads CASGLRTSGRSAQYF. The CDR3, as DNA: TGTGCCAGCGGCTTAAGGACTAGCGGCAGGTCGGCCCAGTACTTC.